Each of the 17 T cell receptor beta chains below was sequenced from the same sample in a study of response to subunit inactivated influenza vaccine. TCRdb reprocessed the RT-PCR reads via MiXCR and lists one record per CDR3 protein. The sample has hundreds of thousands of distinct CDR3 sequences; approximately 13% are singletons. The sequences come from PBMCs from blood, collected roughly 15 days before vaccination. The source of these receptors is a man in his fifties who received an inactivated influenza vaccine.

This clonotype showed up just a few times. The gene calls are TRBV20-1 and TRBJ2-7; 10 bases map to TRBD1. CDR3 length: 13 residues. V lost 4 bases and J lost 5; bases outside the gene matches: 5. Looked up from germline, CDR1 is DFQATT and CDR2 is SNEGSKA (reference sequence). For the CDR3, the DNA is TGCAGTGCTAAGCGGGACAGGGGACACGAGCAGTACTTC. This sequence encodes CSAKRDRGHEQYF.

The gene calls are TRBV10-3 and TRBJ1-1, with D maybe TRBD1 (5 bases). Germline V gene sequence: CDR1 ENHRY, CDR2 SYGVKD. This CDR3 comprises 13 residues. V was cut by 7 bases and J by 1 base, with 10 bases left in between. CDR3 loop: CAITLDRNTEAFF. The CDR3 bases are TGTGCCATCACCCTAGACAGGAACACTGAAGCTTTCTTT.

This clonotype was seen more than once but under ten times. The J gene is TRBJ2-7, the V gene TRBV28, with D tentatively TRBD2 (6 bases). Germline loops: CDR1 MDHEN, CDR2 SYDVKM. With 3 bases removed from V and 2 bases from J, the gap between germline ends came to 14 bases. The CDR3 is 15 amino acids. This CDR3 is CASSFSDPGAYEQYF. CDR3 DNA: TGTGCCAGCAGTTTCTCGGACCCGGGGGCCTACGAGCAGTACTTC.

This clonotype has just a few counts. The CDR3 DNA sequence: TGTGCCAGCAGCCCCCCCGGACTAGAACCCTACGAGCAGTACTTC. Residues: CASSPPGLEPYEQYF. The rearrangement uses TRBV4-2 and TRBJ2-7; 7 nucleotides match TRBD2. The germline gives CDR1 LGHNA, CDR2 YNFKEQ. CDR3 length equals 15 residues. V gave up 4 bases and J gave up 2 bases; unmatched junction bases: 8.

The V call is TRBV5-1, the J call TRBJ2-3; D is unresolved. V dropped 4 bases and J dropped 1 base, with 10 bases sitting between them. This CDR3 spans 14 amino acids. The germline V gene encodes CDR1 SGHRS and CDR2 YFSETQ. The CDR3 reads CASSPTKGTDTQYF. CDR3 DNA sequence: TGCGCCAGCAGCCCCACGAAGGGCACAGATACGCAGTATTTT.

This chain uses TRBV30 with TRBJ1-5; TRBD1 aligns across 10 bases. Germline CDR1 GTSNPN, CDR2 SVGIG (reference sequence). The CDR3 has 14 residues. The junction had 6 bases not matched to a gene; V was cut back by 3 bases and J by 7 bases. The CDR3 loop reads CAWRRTGGGQPQHF. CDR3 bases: TGTGCCTGGAGACGGACAGGGGGAGGACAGCCCCAGCATTTT.

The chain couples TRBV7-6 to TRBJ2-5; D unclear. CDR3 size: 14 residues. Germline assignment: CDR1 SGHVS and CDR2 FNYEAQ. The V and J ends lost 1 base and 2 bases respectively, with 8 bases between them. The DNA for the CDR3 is TGTGCCAGCAGCTTAGAGCCCCCACAAGAGACCCAGTACTTC. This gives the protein CASSLEPPQETQYF.

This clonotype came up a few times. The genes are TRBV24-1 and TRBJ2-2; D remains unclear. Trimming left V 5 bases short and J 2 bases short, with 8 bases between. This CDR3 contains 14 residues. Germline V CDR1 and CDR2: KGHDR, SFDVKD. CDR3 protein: CATSGPENTGELFF. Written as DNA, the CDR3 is TGTGCCACCAGTGGTCCGGAAAACACCGGGGAGCTGTTTTTT.

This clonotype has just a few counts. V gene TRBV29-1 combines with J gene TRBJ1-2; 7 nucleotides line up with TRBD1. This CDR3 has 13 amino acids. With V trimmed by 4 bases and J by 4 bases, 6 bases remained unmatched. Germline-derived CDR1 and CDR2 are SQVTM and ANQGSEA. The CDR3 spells CSVGPGDSYGYTF. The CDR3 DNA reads TGCAGCGTTGGCCCAGGGGACAGCTATGGCTACACCTTC.

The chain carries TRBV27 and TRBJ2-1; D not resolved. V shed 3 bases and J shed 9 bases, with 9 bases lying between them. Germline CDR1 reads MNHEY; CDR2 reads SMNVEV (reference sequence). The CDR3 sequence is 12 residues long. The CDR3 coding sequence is TGTGCCAGCAGTTTTCCAATGAGTGAGCAGTTCTTC. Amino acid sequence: CASSFPMSEQFF.

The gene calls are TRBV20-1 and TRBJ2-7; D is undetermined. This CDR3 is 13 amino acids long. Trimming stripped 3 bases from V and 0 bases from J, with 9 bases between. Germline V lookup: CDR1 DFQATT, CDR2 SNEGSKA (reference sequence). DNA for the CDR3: TGCAGTGCTAGCAGAGAGAGCTCCTACGAGCAGTACTTC. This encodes CSASRESSYEQYF.

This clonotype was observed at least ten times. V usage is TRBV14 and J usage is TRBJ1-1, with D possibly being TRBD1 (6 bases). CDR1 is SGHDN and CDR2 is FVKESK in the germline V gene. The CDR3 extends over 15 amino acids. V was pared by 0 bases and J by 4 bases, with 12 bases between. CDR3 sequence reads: CASSQDPGVVTEAFF. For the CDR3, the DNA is TGTGCCAGCAGCCAAGATCCAGGGGTGGTCACTGAAGCTTTCTTT.

The CDR3 DNA reads as TGTGCCAGCAGCCCTAGGGAACAAGAGACCCAGTACTTC. Its translation: CASSPREQETQYF. The rearrangement links TRBV27 to TRBJ2-5; D is undetermined. Germline V gene lookup returns CDR1 MNHEY and CDR2 SMNVEV (reference sequence). V lost 6 bases to trimming and J lost 2 bases, with 10 bases between them. The CDR3 extends over 13 amino acids.

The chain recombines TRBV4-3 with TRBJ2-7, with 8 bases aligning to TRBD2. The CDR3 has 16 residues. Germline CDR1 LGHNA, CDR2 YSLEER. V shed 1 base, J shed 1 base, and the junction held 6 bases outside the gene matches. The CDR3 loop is CASSQVSTSGSYEQYF. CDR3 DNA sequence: TGCGCCAGCAGCCAAGTGAGCACTAGCGGATCCTACGAGCAGTACTTC.

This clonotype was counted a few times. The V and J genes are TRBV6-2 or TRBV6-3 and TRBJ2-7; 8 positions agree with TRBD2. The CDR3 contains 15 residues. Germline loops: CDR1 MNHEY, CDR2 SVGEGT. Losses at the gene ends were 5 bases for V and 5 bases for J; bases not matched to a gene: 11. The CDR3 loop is CASSGLLAARDEQYF. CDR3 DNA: TGTGCCAGCAGTGGATTACTAGCGGCCAGGGACGAGCAGTACTTC.

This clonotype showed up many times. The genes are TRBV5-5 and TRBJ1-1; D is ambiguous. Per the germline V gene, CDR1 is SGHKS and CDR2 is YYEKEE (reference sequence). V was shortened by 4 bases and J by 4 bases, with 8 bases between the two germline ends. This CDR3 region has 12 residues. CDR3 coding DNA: TGTGCCAGCAGCCCGCGATCCACTGAAGCTTTCTTT. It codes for CASSPRSTEAFF.

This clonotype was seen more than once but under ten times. This CDR3 is CASSSGQNYEQYF. CDR3 DNA sequence: TGTGCCAGCAGTTCCGGACAGAACTACGAGCAGTACTTC. The genes are TRBV6-6 and TRBJ2-7; tentative D call: TRBD1 (6 bases). CDR3 size: 13 residues. Trimming left V 4 bases short and J 3 bases short, with 10 bases between. Germline V gene sequence: CDR1 MNHNY, CDR2 SVGAGI (reference sequence).